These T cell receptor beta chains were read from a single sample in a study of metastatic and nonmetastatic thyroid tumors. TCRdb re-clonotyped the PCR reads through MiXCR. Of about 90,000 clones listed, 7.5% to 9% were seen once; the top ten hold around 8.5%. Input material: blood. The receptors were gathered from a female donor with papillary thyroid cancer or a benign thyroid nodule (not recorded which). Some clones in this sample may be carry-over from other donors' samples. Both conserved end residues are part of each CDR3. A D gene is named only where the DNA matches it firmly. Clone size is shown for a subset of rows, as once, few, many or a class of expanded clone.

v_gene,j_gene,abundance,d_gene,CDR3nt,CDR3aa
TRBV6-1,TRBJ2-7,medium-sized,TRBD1,TGTGCCAGCAGTGAAGAGGGGACAGGGGGCTACGAGCAGTACTTC,CASSEEGTGGYEQYF
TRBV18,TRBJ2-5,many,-,TGTGCCAGCTCAACCCTAGGGCAAAGCAAAGCGGGGACCCAGTACTTC,CASSTLGQSKAGTQYF
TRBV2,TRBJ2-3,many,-,TGTGCCAGCACTGTGAGCACAGATACGCAGTATTTT,CASTVSTDTQYF
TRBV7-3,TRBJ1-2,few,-,TGTGCCAGCAGCCCCTCTCCCGGGGTGGGCTACACCTTC,CASSPSPGVGYTF
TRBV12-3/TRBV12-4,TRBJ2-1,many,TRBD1,TGTGCCAGCAGTCCGGGACAGGGGAACAATGAGCAGTTCTTC,CASSPGQGNNEQFF
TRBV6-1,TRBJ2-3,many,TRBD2,TGTGCCAGCAGTGTAGCGGGGGACTTTCCCACAGATACGCAGTATTTT,CASSVAGDFPTDTQYF
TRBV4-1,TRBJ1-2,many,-,TGCGCCAGCAGCCCAACGTCGACAGTTAACTATGGCTACACCTTC,CASSPTSTVNYGYTF
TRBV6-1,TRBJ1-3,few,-,TGTGCCAGCAGCCGGGACGGCCCAGGGGTCTCTGGAAACACCATATATTTT,CASSRDGPGVSGNTIYF
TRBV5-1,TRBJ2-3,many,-,TGCGCCAGCAGCTTGGCCGACCGGGCAGATACGCAGTATTTT,CASSLADRADTQYF
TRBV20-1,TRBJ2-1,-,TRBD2,TGCAGTGCTGAATCCACTAGCGGGAGGGCCGCGGGTGAGCAGTTCTTC,CSAESTSGRAAGEQFF
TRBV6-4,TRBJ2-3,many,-,TGTGCCAGCAGTGACCCGCCCACAGATACGCAGTATTTT,CASSDPPTDTQYF
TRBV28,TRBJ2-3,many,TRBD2,TGTGCCAGCAGTCCCCCTAGCGGGGAGAGCACAGATACGCAGTATTTT,CASSPPSGESTDTQYF
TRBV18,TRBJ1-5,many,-,TGTGCCAGCTCTAAGGGTAGCAATCAGCCCCAGCATTTT,CASSKGSNQPQHF
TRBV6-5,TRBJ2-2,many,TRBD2,TGTGCCAGCACTACTACTCGCCTTAGACTAGCGAGTGTCGGGGGGCTGTTTTTT,CASTTTRLRLASVGGLFF
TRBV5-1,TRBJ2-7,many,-,TGCGCCAGCAGTTGGGATAACTACGAGCAGTACTTC,CASSWDNYEQYF
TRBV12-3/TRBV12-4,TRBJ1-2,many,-,TGTGCCAGCAGTTTACGACAGAAGCGCGGCTACACCTTC,CASSLRQKRGYTF
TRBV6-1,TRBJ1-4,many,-,TGTGCCAGCAGGCCCGGGAATAATGAAAAACTGTTTTTT,CASRPGNNEKLFF
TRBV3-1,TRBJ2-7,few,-,TGTGCCAGCAGCCAAGGTATGCCCGATTCCTACGAGCAGTACTTC,CASSQGMPDSYEQYF
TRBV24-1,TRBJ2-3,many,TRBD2,TGTGCCACCAGTGATAAACTAGCGGGGGGGGCAGATACGCAGTATTTT,CATSDKLAGGADTQYF
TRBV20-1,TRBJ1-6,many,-,TGCAGTGCTAGAAGGGGGAGCTCCTATAATTCACCCCTCCACTTT,CSARRGSSYNSPLHF
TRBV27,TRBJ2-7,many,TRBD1,TGTGCCAGCAGAAGACAGGGGGCGCGATACGAGCAGTACTTC,CASRRQGARYEQYF
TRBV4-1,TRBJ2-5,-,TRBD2,TGCGCCAGCAGCCAATGGCGGGGGGAGACCCAGTACTTC,CASSQWRGETQYF
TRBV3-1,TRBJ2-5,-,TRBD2,TGTGCCAGCAGCCAAGGCACTAGCGGGCGCACCCAGTACTTC,CASSQGTSGRTQYF
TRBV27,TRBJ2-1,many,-,TGTGCCAGCAGTACTAGCTCCTACAATGAGCAGTTCTTC,CASSTSSYNEQFF
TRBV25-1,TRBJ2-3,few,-,TGTGCCTGCAAGGACGGACATACGCAGTATTTT,CACKDGHTQYF
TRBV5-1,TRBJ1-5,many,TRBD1,TGCGCCAGCAGCCCAGTCACAGGGGCAAATCAGCCCCAGCATTTT,CASSPVTGANQPQHF
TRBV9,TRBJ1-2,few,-,TGTGCCAGCAACAGTGGGGGTGGTGAAGGAGATGGCTACACCTTC,CASNSGGGEGDGYTF
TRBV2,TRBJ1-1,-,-,TGTGCCAGCAGTCAGGCGAACACTGAAGCTTTCTTT,CASSQANTEAFF
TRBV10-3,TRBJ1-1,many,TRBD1,TGTGCCATCAGTGAACGTACAGGGGCTTCTGAAGCTTTCTTT,CAISERTGASEAFF
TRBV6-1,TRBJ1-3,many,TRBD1,TGTGCCAGCAGTCCGCGACAGGGGGTAAATGGAAACACCATATATTTT,CASSPRQGVNGNTIYF
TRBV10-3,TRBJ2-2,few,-,TGTGCCATCAGTGTTGGGTCAGGACTTGCTCGAGGCGGGGAGCTGTTTTTT,CAISVGSGLARGGELFF
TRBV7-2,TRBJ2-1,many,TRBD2,TGTGCCAGCAGCCCCGGGACTAGCGGGGGGCCCCGGTTCTTC,CASSPGTSGGPRFF
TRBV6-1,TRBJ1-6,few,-,TGTGCCAGCGGTACGGGGAAGATCAATTCACCCCTCCACTTT,CASGTGKINSPLHF
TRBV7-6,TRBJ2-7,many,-,TGTGCCAGCAGCTTAGGGGCGACCTACGAGCAGTACTTC,CASSLGATYEQYF
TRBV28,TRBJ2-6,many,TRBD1,TGTGCCAGCAGTTCCCAAATTGGCAGGGGGCTCAGTGGGGCCAACGTCCTGACTTTC,CASSSQIGRGLSGANVLTF
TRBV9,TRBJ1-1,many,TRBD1,TGTGCCAGCAGCCCTCAGACAGGGGGCTTGAACACTGAAGCTTTCTTT,CASSPQTGGLNTEAFF
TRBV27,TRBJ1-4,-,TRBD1,TGTGCCAGCAGTTCTCGACCGGGACAGACGAATGAAAAACTGTTTTTT,CASSSRPGQTNEKLFF
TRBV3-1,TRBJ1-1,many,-,TGTGCCAGCCGGGCAAACACTGAAGCTTTCTTT,CASRANTEAFF
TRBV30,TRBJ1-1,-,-,TGTGCCTGGAGTGTACAAGTGGACACTGAAGCTTTCTTT,CAWSVQVDTEAFF
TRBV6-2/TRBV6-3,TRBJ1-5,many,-,TGTGCCAGCAGGCTCTCAGGGAGCAATCAGCCCCAGCATTTT,CASRLSGSNQPQHF
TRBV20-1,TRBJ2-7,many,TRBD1,TGCAGTGCTAGAGGGGACAGGGAATACGAGCAGTACTTC,CSARGDREYEQYF
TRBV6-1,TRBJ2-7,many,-,TGTGCCAGCAGTGCCTGGTCCGAGCAGTACTTC,CASSAWSEQYF
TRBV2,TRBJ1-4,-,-,TGTGCCGGCAGTGACTACGGGATGCCTAATGAAAAACTGTTTTTT,CAGSDYGMPNEKLFF